The 19 T cell receptor beta chains listed next were all sequenced from one sample in a study of glioma-infiltrating T cells. Using RNA template, CDR3s of TCR alpha and beta were amplified with iRepertoire arm-PCR. TCRdb re-called the multiplex PCR reads through MiXCR, storing one row per CDR3 protein. The sample lists more than 300,000 distinct CDR3 sequences; 35% to 45% were seen once. The sequencing input was glioma tissue, nonneoplastic brain tissue, or PBMCs (not recorded which). The receptors originated from a human donor with low-grade glioma or glioblastoma, undergoing nonglioma brain surgery, or in good health (not recorded which).

This clonotype was counted at least ten times. The V and J genes are TRBV20-1 and TRBJ2-3; 11 positions agree with TRBD2. This CDR3 region has 16 residues. Unmatched junction bases numbered 6, after V lost 0 bases and J lost 4 bases. CDR1 and CDR2 from the germline V gene are DFQATT and SNEGSKA (reference sequence). CDR3 sequence (DNA): TGCAGTGCTAGAGATTCACTAGCGGGAGATCCAGATACGCAGTATTTT. As protein: CSARDSLAGDPDTQYF.

The chain couples TRBV5-1 to TRBJ2-3; maybe TRBD1 (6 bases). V was pared by 4 bases and J by 2 bases, with 17 bases between. Germline CDR1 is SGHRS and CDR2 is YFSETQ. The CDR3 spans 16 residues. This chain's CDR3 is CASSPGYGTTTDTQYF. The CDR3 DNA reads as TGCGCCAGCAGCCCTGGTTACGGGACAACCACAGATACGCAGTATTTT.

This clonotype was observed at least ten times. The gene calls are TRBV27 and TRBJ1-5, with D possibly matching TRBD1 (6 bases). Germline lookup yields CDR1 MNHEY and CDR2 SMNVEV (reference sequence). The length of the CDR3 is 12 residues. V gave up 3 bases and J gave up 10 bases, with 10 bases separating them. This chain's CDR3 is CASSFEGEPQHF. In DNA, the CDR3 is TGTGCCAGCAGTTTCGAGGGGGAACCCCAGCATTTT.

The chain uses TRBV20-1 and TRBJ2-2; 14 bases line up with TRBD2. After removal of 7 bases from V and 6 bases from J, the junction contained 4 bases not matched to a gene. The CDR3 is made up of 14 amino acids. Looked up from germline, CDR1 is DFQATT and CDR2 is SNEGSKA (reference sequence). In nucleotides, the CDR3 is TGCAGTGTAAAGACTAGCGGGAGGGCCGGGGAGCTGTTTTTT. Translating gives CSVKTSGRAGELFF.

This chain joins TRBV7-2 and TRBJ1-5; D gene unclear. The germline CDR1 and CDR2 sequences are SGHTA and FQGNSA. Trimming took off 4 bases at V and 5 bases at J, with 12 bases between the two ends. The CDR3 loop spans 14 amino acids. CDR3 loop: CASSSRIGYQPQHF. The CDR3 DNA is TGTGCCAGCAGCTCTAGGATAGGATATCAGCCCCAGCATTTT.

This chain connects TRBV28 to TRBJ1-1; D is perhaps TRBD1 (5 bases). Germline CDR1 is MDHEN and CDR2 is SYDVKM. Trimming stripped 7 bases from V and 4 bases from J, with 19 bases between. The CDR3 has 15 residues. The DNA of the CDR3 is TGTGCCAGCACCCCTCTCCGGGCAGGGACCACTGAAGCTTTCTTT. This translates into CASTPLRAGTTEAFF.

As to this clonotype: A single base separates this from a much larger clone, so it may be a read error. This chain joins TRBV20-1 and TRBJ2-1; 12 bases are a match to TRBD1. CDR3 length equals 15 residues. Per germline, CDR1 DFQATT and CDR2 SNEGSKA (reference sequence). Trimming at V came to 5 bases and at J to 8 bases, leaving 10 bases not matched to a gene. CDR3 DNA: TGCAGTGCTGGCCCCGGGACAGGGGGCAGGGATGAGCAGTTCTTC. This codes for CSAGPGTGGRDEQFF.

V is TRBV4-2 and J is TRBJ2-5, with TRBD1 identical over 7 bases. The germline gives CDR1 LGHNA, CDR2 YNFKEQ. The CDR3 spans 15 residues. The V and J ends lost 1 base and 2 bases, in that order; junction bases with no gene match: 4. CDR3 nucleotides: TGTGCCAGCAGCCAAGGCGACAGGGAGCAAGAGACCCAGTACTTC. This encodes CASSQGDREQETQYF.

This clonotype was seen a few times. The CDR3 spells CSAPRGRGGDTQYF. CDR3 sequence (DNA): TGCAGTGCTCCCCGGGGCAGGGGCGGAGATACGCAGTATTTT. V usage is TRBV20-1 and J usage is TRBJ2-3, with D tentatively TRBD1 (6 bases). The germline V gene has CDR1 DFQATT and CDR2 SNEGSKA (reference sequence). The CDR3 loop spans 14 amino acids. Between the trimmed V and J ends, which lost 5 bases and 5 bases, there was a span of 17 bases.

This clonotype turned up a few times. The chain links TRBV4-3 to TRBJ2-1, with D tentatively TRBD2 (5 bases). CDR1 and CDR2 (germline): LGHNA, YSLEER. V was shortened by 0 bases and J by 4 bases, with 13 bases between the two germline ends. The length of the CDR3 is 16 residues. This CDR3 reads CASSQDRAGLYNEQFF. The CDR3 nucleotides read TGCGCCAGCAGCCAAGATCGGGCGGGCCTTTACAATGAGCAGTTCTTC.

The rearrangement uses TRBV11-1 and TRBJ2-1, with D perhaps matching TRBD1 (7 bases). Per germline, CDR1 SGHAT and CDR2 FQDESV (reference sequence). The CDR3 spans 13 residues. V was cut by 5 bases and J by 5 bases, with 10 bases left in between. The CDR3 sequence is CASSIRGDNEQFF. CDR3 in DNA: TGTGCCAGCAGCATCAGGGGGGACAATGAGCAGTTCTTC.

To note about this clonotype: A much larger clonotype is one base distant, so this may be a read error. The chain recombines TRBV12-3 or TRBV12-4 with TRBJ2-7, with a weak D call TRBD2 (5 bases). V lost 6 bases and J lost 3, with 15 bases in between. The CDR3 length is 14 residues. The CDR3 DNA reads as TGTGCCAGCAGCTGCCCGGGATTTTACTACGAGCAGTACTTC. Encoded protein: CASSCPGFYYEQYF.

This clonotype was seen a handful of times. The genes are TRBV6-2 or TRBV6-3 and TRBJ2-5; the D call may be TRBD1 or TRBD2 (5 bases each). The germline V and J ends were trimmed by 7 bases and 4 bases, with 13 bases remaining between them. CDR1 and CDR2 (germline): MNHEY, SVGEGT. The CDR3 is 13 amino acids. DNA of the CDR3: TGTGCCAGCACCGTACGGGACGGAGAGACCCAGTACTTC. Its protein is CASTVRDGETQYF.

The chain uses TRBV15 and TRBJ2-1, with a possible D match to TRBD2 (5 bases). CDR1 is LNHNV, CDR2 YYDKDF, per germline (reference sequence). This CDR3 contains 18 residues. V was clipped by 7 bases and J by 1 base, with 23 bases between them. As DNA, the CDR3 is TGTGCCACCATCACCCCGCGGGCGCGAGGGAAATCCTACAATGAGCAGTTCTTC. Its translation is CATITPRARGKSYNEQFF.

This clonotype was picked up many times. The chain combines TRBV27 with TRBJ2-1, with a weak D call TRBD1 (6 bases). The CDR3 is 14 residues long. V gave up 5 bases and J gave up 5 bases, with 13 bases separating them. Germline CDR1 MNHEY, CDR2 SMNVEV (reference sequence). CDR3 protein: CASSQQGTNNEQFF. The CDR3 region has the DNA TGTGCCAGCAGTCAACAGGGTACCAACAATGAGCAGTTCTTC.

The chain couples TRBV27 to TRBJ2-7; D may be TRBD2 (5 bases). V was cut by 10 bases and J by 3 bases, with 16 bases left in between. Germline-derived CDR1 and CDR2 are MNHEY and SMNVEV (reference sequence). The CDR3 spans 13 residues. Written as DNA, the CDR3 is TGTGCCATCAGCCGGACTCCACACTACGAGCAGTACTTC. Its translation: CAISRTPHYEQYF.

Of note for this clonotype: A much larger clonotype is one base distant, so this may be a read error. The chain couples TRBV27 to TRBJ2-7; 13 bases align to TRBD2. This CDR3 has 16 amino acids. Germline V CDR1 and CDR2: MNHEY, SMNVEV (reference sequence). The CDR3 DNA is TGTGCCAGCGGTTTGTACGGGACTAGCGGGACCTACGAGCAGTACTTC. This translates into CASGLYGTSGTYEQYF.

In the case of this clonotype: A much larger clone differs from this one at a single base, so this may be a read error. This chain uses TRBV6-1 with TRBJ2-3; a weak D match, TRBD1 (5 bases). The CDR3 has 13 residues. CDR1 and CDR2 from the germline V gene are MNHNS and SASEGT. The CDR3 nucleotides are TGTGCCAGCAGCAAAGGGGTTACAGATATGCAGTATTTT. This sequence encodes CASSKGVTDMQYF.

The rearrangement uses TRBV7-2 and TRBJ1-1; D might be TRBD1 (6 bases). V was clipped by 1 base and J by 4 bases, with 13 bases between them. The CDR3 consists of 15 residues. Germline CDR1 is SGHTA and CDR2 is FQGNSA. CDR3 DNA sequence: TGTGCCAGCAGCTTAGGTGGGGGGCGGACCACTGAAGCTTTCTTT. It is translated as CASSLGGGRTTEAFF.